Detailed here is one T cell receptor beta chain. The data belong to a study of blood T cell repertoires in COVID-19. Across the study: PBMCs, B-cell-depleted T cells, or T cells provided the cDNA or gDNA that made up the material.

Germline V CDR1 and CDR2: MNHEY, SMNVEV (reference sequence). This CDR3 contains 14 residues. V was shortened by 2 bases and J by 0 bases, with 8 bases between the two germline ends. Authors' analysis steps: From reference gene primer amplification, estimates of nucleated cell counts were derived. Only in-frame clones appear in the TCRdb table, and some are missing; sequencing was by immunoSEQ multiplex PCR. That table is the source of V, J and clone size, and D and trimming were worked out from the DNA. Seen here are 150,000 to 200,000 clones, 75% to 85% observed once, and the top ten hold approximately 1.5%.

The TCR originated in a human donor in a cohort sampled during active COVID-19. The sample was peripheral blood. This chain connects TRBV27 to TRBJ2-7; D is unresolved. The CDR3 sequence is CASSLLESSYEQYF. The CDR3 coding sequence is TGTGCCAGCAGTTTACTCGAGAGCTCCTACGAGCAGTACTTC.